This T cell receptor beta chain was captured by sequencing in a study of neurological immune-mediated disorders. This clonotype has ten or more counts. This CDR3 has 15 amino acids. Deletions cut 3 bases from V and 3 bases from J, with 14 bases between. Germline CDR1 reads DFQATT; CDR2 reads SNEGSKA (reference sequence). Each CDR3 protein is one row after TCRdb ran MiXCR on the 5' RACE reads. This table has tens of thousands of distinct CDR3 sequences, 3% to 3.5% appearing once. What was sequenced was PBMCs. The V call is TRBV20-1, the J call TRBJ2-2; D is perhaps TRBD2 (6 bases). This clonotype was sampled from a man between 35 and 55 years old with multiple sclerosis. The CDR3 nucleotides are TGCAGTGCTAGCTCCCGGGGGAGCGACACCGGGGAGCTGTTTTTT. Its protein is CSASSRGSDTGELFF.